The present TCR beta chain was sequenced within a study of T cells in women clearing cervical HPV infection. Study-level background: Case blood was drawn a median roughly 150 days after lesion detection. Study results and limitations: Cases carried less TRBV6-7 than controls: roughly 0.12% versus 0.17%.

As concerns this clone: The antigen is undetermined. The read is 3 residues too short to cover the CDR3 end, so that end is filled in from the germline J gene.

The CDR3 is made up of 12 amino acids. Between the trimmed V and J ends, which lost 2 bases and 5 bases, there was a span of 6 bases. The V gene's germline CDR1 is SGHTA and CDR2 FQGNSA. Profiled with immunoSEQ multiplex PCR; TCRdb holds only in-frame clones, not every one. In total, the table holds about 25,000 clones. HPV was found by MY09/MY11 PCR and dot-blot genotyping. Material for sequencing was blood buffy coat. V usage is TRBV7-2 and J usage is TRBJ2-5, with D unresolved. The TCR was taken from a woman between 18 and 70 years old with a cervical HPV16 infection that either progressed to CIN3+ or cleared (not recorded which). Partial CDR3 DNA: TGTGCCAGCAGCTTATCTAAGGAGACC. Encoded protein: CASSLSKET. The complete CDR3 reads CASSLSKETQYF. Using reference TRBV7-2 and TRBJ2-5 for the parts outside the CDR3, the full variable domain is GAGVSQSPSNKVTEKGKDVELRCDPISGHTALYWYRQSLGQGLEFLIYFQGNSAPDKSGLPSDRFSAERTGGSVSTLTIQRTQQEDSAVYLCASSLSKETQYFGPGTRLLVL.